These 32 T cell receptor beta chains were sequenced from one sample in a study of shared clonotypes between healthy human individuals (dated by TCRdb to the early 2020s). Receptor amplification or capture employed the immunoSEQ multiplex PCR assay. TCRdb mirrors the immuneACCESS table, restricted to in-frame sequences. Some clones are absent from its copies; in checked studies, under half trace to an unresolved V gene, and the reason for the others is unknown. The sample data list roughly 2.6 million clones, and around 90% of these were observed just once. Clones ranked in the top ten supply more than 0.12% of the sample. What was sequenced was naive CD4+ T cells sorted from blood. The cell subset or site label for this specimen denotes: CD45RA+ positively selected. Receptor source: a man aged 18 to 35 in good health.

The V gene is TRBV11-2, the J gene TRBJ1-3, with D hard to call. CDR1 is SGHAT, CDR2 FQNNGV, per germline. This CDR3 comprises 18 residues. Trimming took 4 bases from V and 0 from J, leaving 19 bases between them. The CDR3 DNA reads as TGTGCCAGCAGCTCCCGTGTTTGGGCAGCCGGCTCTGGAAACACCATATATTTT. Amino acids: CASSSRVWAAGSGNTIYF.

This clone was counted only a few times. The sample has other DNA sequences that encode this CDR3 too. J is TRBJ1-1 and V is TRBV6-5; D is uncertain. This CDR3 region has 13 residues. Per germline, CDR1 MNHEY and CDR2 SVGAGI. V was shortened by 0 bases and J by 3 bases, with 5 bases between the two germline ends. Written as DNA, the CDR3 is TGTGCCAGCAGTTACTCGAGGGACACTGAAGCTTTCTTT. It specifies CASSYSRDTEAFF.

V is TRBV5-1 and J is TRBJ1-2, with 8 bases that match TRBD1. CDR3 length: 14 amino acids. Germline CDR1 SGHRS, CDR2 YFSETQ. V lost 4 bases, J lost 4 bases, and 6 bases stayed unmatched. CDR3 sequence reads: CASSRDRPRYGYTF. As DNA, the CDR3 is TGCGCCAGCAGCCGGGACAGGCCGCGCTATGGCTACACCTTC.

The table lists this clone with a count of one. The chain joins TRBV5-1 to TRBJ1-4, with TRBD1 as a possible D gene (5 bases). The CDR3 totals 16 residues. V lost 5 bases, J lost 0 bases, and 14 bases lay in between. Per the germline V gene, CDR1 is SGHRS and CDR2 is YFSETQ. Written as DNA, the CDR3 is TGCGCCAGCAGTCGTCAGGGCCCTACAACTAATGAAAAACTGTTTTTT. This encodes CASSRQGPTTNEKLFF. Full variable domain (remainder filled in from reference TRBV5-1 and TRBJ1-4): KAGVTQTPRYLIKTRGQQVTLSCSPISGHRSVSWYQQTPGQGLQFLFEYFSETQRNKGNFPGRFSGRQFSNSRSEMNVSTLELGDSALYLCASSRQGPTTNEKLFFGSGTQLSVL.

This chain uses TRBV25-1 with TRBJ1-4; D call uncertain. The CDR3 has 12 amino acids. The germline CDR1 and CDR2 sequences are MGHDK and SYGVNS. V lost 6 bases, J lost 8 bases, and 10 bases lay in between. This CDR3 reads CASRQTGEKLFF. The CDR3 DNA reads TGTGCCAGCAGGCAGACGGGCGAAAAACTGTTTTTT.

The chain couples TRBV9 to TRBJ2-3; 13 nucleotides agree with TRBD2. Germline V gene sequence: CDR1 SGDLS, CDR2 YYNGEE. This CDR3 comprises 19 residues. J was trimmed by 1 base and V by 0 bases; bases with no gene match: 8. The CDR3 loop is CASSVGRTSGSEGTDTQYF. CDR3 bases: TGTGCCAGCAGCGTAGGACGGACTAGCGGGAGTGAGGGCACAGATACGCAGTATTTT. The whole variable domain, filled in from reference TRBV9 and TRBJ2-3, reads DSGVTQTPKHLITATGQRVTLRCSPRSGDLSVYWYQQSLDQGLQFLIQYYNGEERAKGNILERFSAQQFPDLHSELNLSSLELGDSALYFCASSVGRTSGSEGTDTQYFGPGTRLTVL.

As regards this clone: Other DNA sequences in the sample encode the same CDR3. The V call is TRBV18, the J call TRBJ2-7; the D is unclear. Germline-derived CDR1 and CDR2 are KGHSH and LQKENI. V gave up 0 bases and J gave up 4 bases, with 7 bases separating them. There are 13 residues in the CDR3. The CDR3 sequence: CASSPPAGYEQYF. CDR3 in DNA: TGTGCCAGCTCACCACCGGCCGGGTACGAGCAGTACTTC.

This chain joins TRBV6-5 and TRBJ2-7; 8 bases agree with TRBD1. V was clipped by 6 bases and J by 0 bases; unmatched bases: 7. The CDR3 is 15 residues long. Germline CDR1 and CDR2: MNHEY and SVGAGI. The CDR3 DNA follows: TGTGCCAGCAGGTCCGACAGGGGCGGCTCCTACGAGCAGTACTTC. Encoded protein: CASRSDRGGSYEQYF.

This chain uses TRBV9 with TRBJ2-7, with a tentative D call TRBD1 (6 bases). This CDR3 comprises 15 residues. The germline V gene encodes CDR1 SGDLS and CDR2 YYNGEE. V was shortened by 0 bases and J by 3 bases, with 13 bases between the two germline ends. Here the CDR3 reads CASSVAAGAVYEQYF. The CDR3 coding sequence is TGTGCCAGCAGCGTAGCGGCAGGGGCCGTCTACGAGCAGTACTTC.

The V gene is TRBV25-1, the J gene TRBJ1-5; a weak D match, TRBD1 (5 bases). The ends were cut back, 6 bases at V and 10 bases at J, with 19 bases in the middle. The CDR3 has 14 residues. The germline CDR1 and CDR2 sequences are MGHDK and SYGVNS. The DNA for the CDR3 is TGTGCCAGCAGCCCTACGGGGGAATCGGGACCCCAGCATTTT. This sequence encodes CASSPTGESGPQHF.

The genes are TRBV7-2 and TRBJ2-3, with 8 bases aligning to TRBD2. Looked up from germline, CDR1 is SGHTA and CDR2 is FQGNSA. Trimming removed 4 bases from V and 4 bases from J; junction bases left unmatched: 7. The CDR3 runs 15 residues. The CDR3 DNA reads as TGTGCCAGCAGCTCGAGGACTAGCCGCCCAGATACGCAGTATTTT. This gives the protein CASSSRTSRPDTQYF. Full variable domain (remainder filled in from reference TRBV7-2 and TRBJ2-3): GAGVSQSPSNKVTEKGKDVELRCDPISGHTALYWYRQSLGQGLEFLIYFQGNSAPDKSGLPSDRFSAERTGGSVSTLTIQRTQQEDSAVYLCASSSRTSRPDTQYFGPGTRLTVL.

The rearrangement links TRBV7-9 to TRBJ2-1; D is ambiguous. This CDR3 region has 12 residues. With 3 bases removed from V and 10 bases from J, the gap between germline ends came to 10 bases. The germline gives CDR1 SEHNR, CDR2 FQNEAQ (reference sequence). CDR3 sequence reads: CASSFSVGEQFF. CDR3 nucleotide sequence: TGTGCCAGCAGCTTTTCTGTTGGCGAGCAGTTCTTC.

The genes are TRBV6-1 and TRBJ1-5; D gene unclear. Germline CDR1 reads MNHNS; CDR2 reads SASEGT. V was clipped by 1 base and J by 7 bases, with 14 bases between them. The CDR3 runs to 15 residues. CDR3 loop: CASSEVDLRGQPQHF. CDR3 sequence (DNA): TGTGCCAGCAGTGAAGTGGACCTTAGAGGACAGCCCCAGCATTTT.

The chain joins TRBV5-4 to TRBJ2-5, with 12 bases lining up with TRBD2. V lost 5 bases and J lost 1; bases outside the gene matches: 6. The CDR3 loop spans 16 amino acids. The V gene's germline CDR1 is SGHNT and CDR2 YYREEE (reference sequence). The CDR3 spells CASSQTSGGSQETQYF. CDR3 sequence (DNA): TGTGCCAGCAGTCAAACTAGCGGGGGGAGCCAAGAGACCCAGTACTTC.

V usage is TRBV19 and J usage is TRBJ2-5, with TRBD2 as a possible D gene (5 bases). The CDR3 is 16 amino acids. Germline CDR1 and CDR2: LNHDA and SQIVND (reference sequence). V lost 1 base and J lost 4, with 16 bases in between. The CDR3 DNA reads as TGTGCCAGTAGTATAGTTCGGACCGGAGGACGAGAGACCCAGTACTTC. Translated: CASSIVRTGGRETQYF. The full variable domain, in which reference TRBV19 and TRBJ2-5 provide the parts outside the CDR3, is DGGITQSPKYLFRKEGQNVTLSCEQNLNHDAMYWYRQDPGQGLRLIYYSQIVNDFQKGDIAEGYSVSREKKESFPLTVTSAQKNPTAFYLCASSIVRTGGRETQYFGPGTRLLVL.

The CDR3 here is CAISHALADKFNEQFF. As DNA, the CDR3 is TGTGCCATCAGCCATGCGCTAGCGGACAAATTCAATGAGCAGTTCTTC. The chain joins TRBV10-3 to TRBJ2-1, with 7 bases identical to TRBD2. The germline gives CDR1 ENHRY, CDR2 SYGVKD. The J segment lost 6 bases and the V segment lost 6 bases, leaving 14 bases of the junction unmatched. The CDR3 spans 16 residues.

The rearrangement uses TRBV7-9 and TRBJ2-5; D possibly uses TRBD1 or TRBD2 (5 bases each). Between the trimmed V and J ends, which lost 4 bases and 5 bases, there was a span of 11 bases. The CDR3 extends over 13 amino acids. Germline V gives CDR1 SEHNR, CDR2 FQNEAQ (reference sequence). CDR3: CASSSRGPETQYF. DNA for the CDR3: TGTGCCAGCAGCTCCCGGGGCCCCGAGACCCAGTACTTC.

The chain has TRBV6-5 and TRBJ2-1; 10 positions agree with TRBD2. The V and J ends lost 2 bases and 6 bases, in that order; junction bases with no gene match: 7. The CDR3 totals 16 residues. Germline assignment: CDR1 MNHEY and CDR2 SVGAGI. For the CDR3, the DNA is TGTGCCAGCAGTTACATCTCAAGCGGGAGGGGCAATGAGCAGTTCTTC. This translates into CASSYISSGRGNEQFF.

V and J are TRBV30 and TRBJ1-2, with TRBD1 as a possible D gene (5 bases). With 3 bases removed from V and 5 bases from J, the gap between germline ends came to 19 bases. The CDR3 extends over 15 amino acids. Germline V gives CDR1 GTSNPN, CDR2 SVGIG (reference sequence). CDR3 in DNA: TGTGCCTGGAGCAGTAGCGACAGCGGACGGTATGGCTACACCTTC. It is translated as CAWSSSDSGRYGYTF.

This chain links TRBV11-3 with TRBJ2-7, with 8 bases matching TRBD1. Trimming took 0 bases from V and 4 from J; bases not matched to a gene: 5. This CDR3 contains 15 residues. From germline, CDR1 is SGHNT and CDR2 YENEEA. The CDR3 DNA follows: TGTGCCAGCAGCTTAGAGGCTACAGGGGGTTACGAGCAGTACTTC. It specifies CASSLEATGGYEQYF. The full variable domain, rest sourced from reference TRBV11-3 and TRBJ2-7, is EAGVVQSPRYKIIEKKQPVAFWCNPISGHNTLYWYLQNLGQGPELLIRYENEEAVDDSQLPKDRFSAERLKGVDSTLKIQPAELGDSAVYLCASSLEATGGYEQYFGPGTRLTVT.

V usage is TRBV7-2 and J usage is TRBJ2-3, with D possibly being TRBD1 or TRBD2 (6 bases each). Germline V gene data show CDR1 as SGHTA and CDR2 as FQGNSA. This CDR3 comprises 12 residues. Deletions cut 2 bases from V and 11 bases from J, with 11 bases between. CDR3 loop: CASSLLEGGQYF. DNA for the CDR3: TGTGCCAGCAGCTTACTGGAGGGGGGGCAGTATTTT.

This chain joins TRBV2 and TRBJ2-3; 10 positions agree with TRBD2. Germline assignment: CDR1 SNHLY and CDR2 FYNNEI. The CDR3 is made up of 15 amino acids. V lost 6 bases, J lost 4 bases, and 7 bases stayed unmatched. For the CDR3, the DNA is TGTGCCAGCAGGCCCACTAGCGGGGTCCCAGATACGCAGTATTTT. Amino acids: CASRPTSGVPDTQYF.

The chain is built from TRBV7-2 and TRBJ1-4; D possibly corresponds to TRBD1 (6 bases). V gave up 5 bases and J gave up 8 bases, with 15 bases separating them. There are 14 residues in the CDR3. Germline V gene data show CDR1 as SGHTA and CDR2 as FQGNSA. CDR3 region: CASSPQGGGEKLFF. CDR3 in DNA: TGTGCCAGCAGCCCACAGGGCGGCGGAGAAAAACTGTTTTTT.

The CDR3 nucleotides read TGTGCCACCAGATTTTCGCTATACACCGGGGAGCTGTTTTTT. It codes for CATRFSLYTGELFF. The V gene is TRBV19, the J gene TRBJ2-2; D call uncertain. The CDR3 is 14 residues long. V lost 10 bases and J 3 bases, leaving 15 bases between the germline ends. Germline V gene sequence: CDR1 LNHDA, CDR2 SQIVND (reference sequence).

CDR3 region: CASSLGGTTGELFF. The CDR3 DNA follows: TGTGCCAGCAGCTTGGGGGGGACCACCGGGGAGCTGTTTTTT. The rearrangement uses TRBV5-6 and TRBJ2-2; perhaps D is TRBD1 or TRBD2 (5 bases each). CDR1 and CDR2 from the germline V gene are SGHDT and YYEEEE. CDR3 length: 14 amino acids. Trimming pared 0 bases from V and 4 bases from J, leaving 7 bases between. Combining the CDR3 with reference TRBV5-6 and TRBJ2-2 gives the whole variable domain DAGVTQSPTHLIKTRGQQVTLRCSPKSGHDTVSWYQQALGQGPQFIFQYYEEEERQRGNFPDRFSGHQFPNYSSELNVNALLLGDSALYLCASSLGGTTGELFFGEGSRLTVL.

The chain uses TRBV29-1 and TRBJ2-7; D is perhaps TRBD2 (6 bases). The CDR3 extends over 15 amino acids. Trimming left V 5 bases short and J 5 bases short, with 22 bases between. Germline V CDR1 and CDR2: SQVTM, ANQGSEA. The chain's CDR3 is CSVLYRGKGLDEQYF. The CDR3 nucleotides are TGCAGCGTTTTATACCGGGGGAAGGGGCTAGACGAGCAGTACTTC.

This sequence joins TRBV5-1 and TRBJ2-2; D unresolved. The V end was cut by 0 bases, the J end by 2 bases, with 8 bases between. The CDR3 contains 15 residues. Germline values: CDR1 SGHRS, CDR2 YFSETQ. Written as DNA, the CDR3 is TGCGCCAGCAGCTTGGGACAATACAACACCGGGGAGCTGTTTTTT. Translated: CASSLGQYNTGELFF.

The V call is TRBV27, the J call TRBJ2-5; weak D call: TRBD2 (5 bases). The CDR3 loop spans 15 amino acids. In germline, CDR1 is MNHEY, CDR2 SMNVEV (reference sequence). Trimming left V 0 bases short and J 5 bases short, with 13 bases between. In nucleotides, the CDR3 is TGTGCCAGCAGTTTATCGAGAGGGCACGGGGAGACCCAGTACTTC. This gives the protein CASSLSRGHGETQYF.

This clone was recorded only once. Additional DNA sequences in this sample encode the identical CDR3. CDR3 protein: CASSLDGGETQYF. The CDR3 coding sequence is TGTGCCAGCAGCTTGGACGGCGGGGAGACCCAGTACTTC. The chain recombines TRBV5-4 with TRBJ2-5; D possibly corresponds to TRBD2 (5 bases). V lost 0 bases to trimming and J lost 5 bases, with 8 bases between them. Germline-derived CDR1 and CDR2 are SGHNT and YYREEE (reference sequence). CDR3 length: 13 amino acids.

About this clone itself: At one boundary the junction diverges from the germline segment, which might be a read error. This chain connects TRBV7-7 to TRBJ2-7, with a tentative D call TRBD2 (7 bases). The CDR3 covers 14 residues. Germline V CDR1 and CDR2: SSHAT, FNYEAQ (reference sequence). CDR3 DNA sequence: TGTGCTAGCAGCTTAGCGGAGGGGGGGGCAGAGCAGTACTTC. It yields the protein CASSLAEGGAEQYF.

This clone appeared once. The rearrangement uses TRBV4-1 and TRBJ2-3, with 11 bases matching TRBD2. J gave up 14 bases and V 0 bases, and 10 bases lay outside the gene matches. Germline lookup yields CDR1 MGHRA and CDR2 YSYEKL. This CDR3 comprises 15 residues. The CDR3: CASSQEVTSGALRYF. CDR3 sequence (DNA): TGCGCCAGCAGCCAAGAGGTGACTAGCGGGGCCCTACGGTATTTT.

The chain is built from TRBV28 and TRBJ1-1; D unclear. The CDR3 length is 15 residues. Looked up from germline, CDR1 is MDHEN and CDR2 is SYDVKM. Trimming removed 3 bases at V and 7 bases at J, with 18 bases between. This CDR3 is CASSFRLEGLVEAFF. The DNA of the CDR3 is TGTGCCAGCAGTTTTAGGTTGGAAGGGCTGGTTGAAGCTTTCTTT.